The 22 T cell receptor beta chains listed next were all sequenced from one sample in a study of blood T cell repertoires in COVID-19. Assay used: immunoSEQ multiplex PCR; TCRdb lists only in-frame clones, some missing. The table lists about 170,000 clones, around 81% of them singletons, with approximately 2.5% in the top ten. The sequenced sample was peripheral blood. Source of these receptors: a human donor with acute or convalescent COVID-19. The donor label of this sample is uncertain.

This clone has only one observation. The rearrangement uses TRBV5-6 and TRBJ2-7; D possibly corresponds to TRBD1 (5 bases). CDR3 length equals 18 residues. From germline, CDR1 is SGHDT and CDR2 YYEEEE. Trimming removed 4 bases at V and 2 bases at J, with 25 bases between. The CDR3 DNA sequence: TGTGCCAGCAGCCCGGCCGGTGCCAGGGTAATTCGGGCCTACGAGCAGTACTTC. It codes for CASSPAGARVIRAYEQYF.

J is TRBJ2-2 and V is TRBV6-4; TRBD2 might be the D (5 bases). Germline-derived CDR1 and CDR2 are MRHNA and SNTAGT. V was cut by 6 bases and J by 0 bases, with 11 bases left in between. The CDR3 is 15 amino acids. CDR3: CASSLTRANTGELFF. The CDR3 DNA reads as TGTGCCAGCAGCCTCACTAGAGCGAACACCGGGGAGCTGTTTTTT.

The chain combines TRBV5-1 with TRBJ2-5, with 14 bases identical to TRBD2. Germline V gene data show CDR1 as SGHRS and CDR2 as YFSETQ. The CDR3 length is 16 residues. The V segment lost 5 bases and the J segment 4 bases; nucleotides outside the gene matches: 7. CDR3 nucleotide sequence: TGCGCCAGCAGAGAGGGACTAGCGGGAGTCGGAGAGACCCAGTACTTC. Its protein is CASREGLAGVGETQYF.

The gene calls are TRBV28 and TRBJ2-7; 13 bases are shared with TRBD2. J was trimmed by 5 bases and V by 2 bases; bases with no gene match: 9. Germline-derived CDR1 and CDR2 are MDHEN and SYDVKM. CDR3 length equals 17 residues. CDR3 protein: CASSLGRWTSGSHEQYF. The CDR3 DNA reads as TGTGCCAGCAGTTTAGGACGGTGGACTAGCGGGAGCCACGAGCAGTACTTC.

The rearrangement uses TRBV6-5 and TRBJ1-6; 10 bases map to TRBD1. J was trimmed by 9 bases and V by 2 bases; bases with no gene match: 1. The CDR3 is 14 amino acids. The germline CDR1 and CDR2 sequences are MNHEY and SVGAGI. CDR3 DNA sequence: TGTGCCAGCAGTTACGGGACAGGGGCTTCACCCCTCCACTTT. Encoded protein: CASSYGTGASPLHF.

The rearrangement links TRBV7-8 to TRBJ1-1, with TRBD1 matching over 9 bases. The CDR3 has 15 residues. V lost 1 base, J lost 3 bases, and 3 bases stayed unmatched. The germline V gene has CDR1 SGHVS and CDR2 FQNEAQ. The CDR3 here is CASSLGGQGDTEAFF. CDR3 coding DNA: TGTGCCAGCAGCTTAGGGGGACAGGGCGACACTGAAGCTTTCTTT.

This clone was found once. The J gene is TRBJ1-4, the V gene TRBV14; TRBD1 aligns across 7 bases. The CDR3 spans 15 residues. J lost 3 bases, V lost 5 bases, and 6 bases had no gene match. Germline V gene sequence: CDR1 SGHDN, CDR2 FVKESK. CDR3 amino acids: CASSVLQGANEKLFF. The CDR3 nucleotides read TGTGCCAGCAGCGTTCTCCAGGGGGCTAATGAAAAACTGTTTTTT.

The genes are TRBV6-2 or TRBV6-3 and TRBJ2-4; the match to TRBD1 covers 9 bases. The CDR3 spans 15 residues. Germline CDR1 is MNHEY and CDR2 is SVGEGT. Unmatched junction bases numbered 7, after V lost 5 bases and J lost 5 bases. CDR3 sequence reads: CASSPPTGGENIQYF. The CDR3 bases are TGTGCCAGCAGTCCACCTACAGGGGGCGAAAACATTCAGTACTTC.

The chain uses TRBV18 and TRBJ1-2; D is possibly TRBD1 (5 bases). With 3 bases removed from V and 4 bases from J, the gap between germline ends came to 15 bases. CDR1 KGHSH and CDR2 LQKENI come from the germline V gene. The CDR3 runs 15 residues. Here the CDR3 reads CASSPQTLRGYGYTF. The CDR3 DNA is TGTGCCAGCTCACCCCAGACCCTTAGGGGCTATGGCTACACCTTC.

This clone has a single count. The V and J genes are TRBV9 and TRBJ1-4, with D possibly matching TRBD1 (5 bases). Per the germline V gene, CDR1 is SGDLS and CDR2 is YYNGEE. Trimming pared 2 bases from V and 4 bases from J, leaving 12 bases between. The CDR3 has 15 amino acids. CDR3 DNA sequence: TGTGCCAGCAGCGTGGAGGGGTGGGGTAATGAAAAACTGTTTTTT. Its protein product is CASSVEGWGNEKLFF.

The chain links TRBV2 to TRBJ2-1, with a weak D call TRBD2 (6 bases). The CDR3 loop spans 14 amino acids. Germline-derived CDR1 and CDR2 are SNHLY and FYNNEI. The V end lost 4 bases, the J end lost 4 bases, and 11 bases lay between the germline ends. The CDR3 reads CASSGLGPYNEQFF. In DNA, the CDR3 is TGTGCCAGCAGTGGACTAGGGCCTTACAATGAGCAGTTCTTC.

The chain employs TRBV10-1 and TRBJ1-4; 10 bases agree with TRBD1. This CDR3 has 17 amino acids. CDR1 and CDR2 from the germline V gene are WNHNN and SYGVQD (reference sequence). J was trimmed by 4 bases and V by 6 bases; bases with no gene match: 11. Written as DNA, the CDR3 is TGCGCCAGCAGGCCGCCGGGACAGGGGCTAGGTAATGAAAAACTGTTTTTT. As protein: CASRPPGQGLGNEKLFF.

This clone showed up just a few times. The chain combines TRBV7-3 with TRBJ1-1; 8 positions agree with TRBD1. The CDR3 length is 13 residues. Germline trimming cut 5 bases from V and 3 bases from J; bases unmatched to any gene: 2. The germline CDR1 and CDR2 sequences are SGHTA and FQGTGA. In DNA, the CDR3 is TGTGCCAGCAGCACACAGGGGGACACTGAAGCTTTCTTT. Protein sequence: CASSTQGDTEAFF.

This chain connects TRBV3-1 (or the pseudogene TRBV3-2) to TRBJ2-1; the match to TRBD1 covers 9 bases. The germline V gene encodes CDR1 LGHDT and CDR2 YNNKEL (reference sequence). Germline trimming cut 4 bases from V and 6 bases from J; bases unmatched to any gene: 4. This CDR3 comprises 14 residues. The CDR3 bases are TGTGCCAGCAGCCTACAGGGGGCCCCCAATGAGCAGTTCTTC. The encoded protein is CASSLQGAPNEQFF.

V and J are TRBV5-1 and TRBJ1-1, with D possibly TRBD1 on 5 matching bases. CDR3 length equals 13 residues. Trimming took off 0 bases at V and 13 bases at J, with 16 bases between the two ends. Germline V CDR1 and CDR2: SGHRS, YFSETQ. CDR3 sequence: CASSLGRLERGFF. CDR3 DNA: TGCGCCAGCAGCTTGGGTCGATTGGAAAGGGGTTTCTTT.

The V and J genes are TRBV12-5 and TRBJ2-4; the match to TRBD2 covers 11 bases. The germline V gene has CDR1 LGHNT and CDR2 FRNRAP. This CDR3 is 22 amino acids long. The V gene end was trimmed by 6 bases and the J gene end by 1 base; junction bases not matched to a gene: 23. In DNA form, the CDR3 reads TGTGCTAGTGGCTCCGTGGTAGCGGGGGGGCAGTTCTCTGGTACCGCCAAAAACATTCAGTACTTC. Translated, it gives CASGSVVAGGQFSGTAKNIQYF.

The chain links TRBV3-1 (or the pseudogene TRBV3-2) to TRBJ2-7, with 11 bases lining up with TRBD1. The CDR3 has 16 amino acids. Germline assignment: CDR1 LGHDT and CDR2 YNNKEL (reference sequence). V trimming: 6 bases; J trimming: 0 bases; junction bases outside the gene matches: 7. The CDR3 nucleotides read TGTGCCAGCAGTCCTTCAGGGACAGGGGGCTCCTACGAGCAGTACTTC. This codes for CASSPSGTGGSYEQYF.

The chain couples TRBV18 to TRBJ1-6, with D perhaps matching TRBD1 (5 bases). Germline-derived CDR1 and CDR2 are KGHSH and LQKENI. With 1 base removed from V and 5 bases from J, the gap between germline ends came to 12 bases. CDR3 length: 16 residues. CDR3 in DNA: TGTGCCAGCTCACCACGTGGCAGGGTCAATAATTCACCCCTCCACTTT. This codes for CASSPRGRVNNSPLHF.

This clone appeared once. The CDR3 nucleotides are TGTGCCAGCAGCCTTATAGCGGGGGGAACCTACAATGAGCAGTTCTTC. This gives the protein CASSLIAGGTYNEQFF. The chain is built from TRBV7-8 and TRBJ2-1; 10 bases align to TRBD2. Per the germline V gene, CDR1 is SGHVS and CDR2 is FQNEAQ. The CDR3 totals 16 residues. V was pared by 5 bases and J by 2 bases, with 6 bases of the junction left unmatched.

V and J are TRBV11-3 and TRBJ2-3; the D is unclear. V shed 3 bases and J shed 6 bases, with 7 bases lying between them. There are 12 residues in the CDR3. CDR1 is SGHNT, CDR2 YENEEA, per germline. The DNA for the CDR3 is TGTGCCAGCAGCTTGGTGGAGGATACGCAGTATTTT. It specifies CASSLVEDTQYF.

The genes are TRBV6-5 and TRBJ2-5; D ambiguous. Germline V lookup: CDR1 MNHEY, CDR2 SVGAGI. V lost 6 bases and J lost 0, with 5 bases in between. This CDR3 is built from 12 residues. The CDR3 nucleotides read TGTGCCAGCAGCGAGTACCAAGAGACCCAGTACTTC. Protein product: CASSEYQETQYF.

The rearrangement joins TRBV19 to TRBJ2-2; possibly TRBD2 for D (7 bases). Germline V CDR1 and CDR2: LNHDA, SQIVND (reference sequence). The CDR3 is 15 amino acids. The V and J ends lost 7 bases and 6 bases respectively, with 18 bases between them. The DNA for the CDR3 is TGTGCCAGTAATTCGGGCGGGGGCAGGGCCGGGGAGCTGTTTTTT. This codes for CASNSGGGRAGELFF.